This TCR beta chain was sequenced in a study of CD8 T cells in ankylosing spondylitis. Notes on the study in general: In reactive arthritis synovial fluid and blood, some motif variants had been reported before. Blood of patients with ankylosing spondylitis appeared to be characterized by a TCR beta motif of several highly homologous variants. Significantly higher representation of disease-linked clones was reported for matched ankylosing spondylitis synovial fluid.

This clonotype was detected only a few times. The antigen remains undetermined. Trimming at V came to 3 bases and at J to 4 bases, leaving 7 bases not matched to a gene. The germline V gene has CDR1 DFQATT and CDR2 SNEGSKA (reference sequence). The CDR3 length is 14 residues. Researchers built TCR beta libraries using quantitative 5'-RACE with molecular barcodes. TCRdb itself ran the 5' RACE reads through MiXCR, one entry per CDR3 protein. The table records some 250,000 distinct CDR3 sequences, approximately 24% of them present only once. The receptor was derived from a male donor with ankylosing spondylitis or in good health (not recorded which). The V gene is TRBV20-1, the J gene TRBJ2-3, with TRBD2 matching 7 bases. Sequenced input: blood, either unsorted or a sorted T cell fraction (not recorded which). This CDR3 reads CSASFSTSADTQYF. DNA for the CDR3: TGCAGTGCTAGCTTCAGTACTAGCGCAGATACGCAGTATTTT.